This TCR beta chain was recorded in a study of blood T cell repertoires in COVID-19. As for the study in general: PBMCs, B-cell-depleted T cells, or T cells provided the cDNA or gDNA that made up the material.

The cohort comprised adults aged 18 to 89 years residing in about two dozen US areas. In Cohort 3, a recovered donor had either two negative PCRs, clearance, or symptom resolution. Authors' processing steps: Amplified reference gene primers provided the basis for estimating nucleated cell counts. Here immunoSEQ multiplex PCR was the method, and the copy in TCRdb shows in-frame clones only, minus some. V and J calls and clone size come straight from that table; D and trimming were deduced from the DNA. The sample shows 180,000 or so clones, less than 85% of them seen only once. Trimming took off 0 bases at V and 3 bases at J, with 11 bases between the two ends. The CDR3 loop spans 15 amino acids. The germline V gene has CDR1 SGHDN and CDR2 FVKESK.

This TCR was sampled from a woman aged 45-65 years who had recovered from COVID-19. Material for sequencing was PBMCs or T cells enriched from blood (not recorded which). V and J are TRBV14 and TRBJ1-2; no reliable D call. CDR3 amino acids: CASSQDRGYYYGYTF. The CDR3 nucleotides read TGTGCCAGCAGCCAAGATCGAGGTTATTACTATGGCTACACCTTC.